The 10 T cell receptor beta chains in this list originate from one sample, sequenced in a study of cytomegalovirus exposure and HLA in healthy donors. It was with 60 Vbeta and 13 Jbeta primers that the PCR ran. Measured with immunoSEQ multiplex PCR; TCRdb has only the in-frame clones, and not every one. Of roughly 150,000 clones listed, roughly three quarters are singletons. The sequencing input was PBMCs. Source of these receptors: a woman in her 40s in good health and CMV-seropositive.

The V call is TRBV29-1, the J call TRBJ1-2; TRBD1 matches at 9 bases. Per germline, CDR1 SQVTM and CDR2 ANQGSEA. This CDR3 contains 15 residues. With 7 bases clipped from V and 7 bases from J, the junction kept 16 bases outside the gene matches. This CDR3 reads CSAWDRARPSGGYTF. The CDR3 DNA is TGCAGCGCATGGGACAGGGCAAGACCTTCCGGTGGCTACACCTTC.

J is TRBJ2-1 and V is TRBV9; perhaps TRBD2 as D (6 bases). The germline V gene encodes CDR1 SGDLS and CDR2 YYNGEE. CDR3 length equals 12 residues. The V and J ends lost 4 bases and 12 bases respectively, with 14 bases between them. CDR3 sequence: CASSTRLGGQFF. DNA for the CDR3: TGTGCCAGCAGCACGCGACTAGGTGGGCAGTTCTTC. The full variable domain, with the rest looked up from reference TRBV9 and TRBJ2-1, is DSGVTQTPKHLITATGQRVTLRCSPRSGDLSVYWYQQSLDQGLQFLIQYYNGEERAKGNILERFSAQQFPDLHSELNLSSLELGDSALYFCASSTRLGGQFFGPGTRLTVL.

The gene calls are TRBV30 and TRBJ2-5, with 9 bases fitting TRBD2. V lost 1 base and J lost 2; bases outside the gene matches: 11. CDR1 and CDR2 (germline): GTSNPN, SVGIG (reference sequence). The CDR3 covers 17 residues. CDR3 sequence (DNA): TGTGCCTGGAGTGGTCCGGCGGGGGGGACGCTACAAGAGACCCAGTACTTC. Translated, it gives CAWSGPAGGTLQETQYF. Supplemented by reference TRBV30 and TRBJ2-5, the full variable domain reads SQTIHQWPATLVQPVGSPLSLECTVEGTSNPNLYWYRQAAGRGLQLLFYSVGIGQISSEVPQNLSASRPQDRQFILSSKKLLLSDSGFYLCAWSGPAGGTLQETQYFGPGTRLLVL.

This clone showed up just a few times. The CDR3 protein is CASSSAATYEQYF. For the CDR3, the DNA is TGTGCCAGCAGTTCGGCGGCCACCTACGAGCAGTACTTC. The genes are TRBV28 and TRBJ2-7; no firm D call. The CDR3 is 13 amino acids. Germline V gene data show CDR1 as MDHEN and CDR2 as SYDVKM. Trimming removed 4 bases from V and 2 bases from J, with 9 bases in between.

The chain links TRBV7-9 to TRBJ1-4; tentative D call: TRBD1 (5 bases). The germline V and J ends were trimmed by 4 bases and 8 bases, with 14 bases remaining between them. From germline, CDR1 is SEHNR and CDR2 FQNEAQ (reference sequence). This CDR3 has 14 residues. CDR3 DNA sequence: TGTGCCAGCAGCTCTTCGGGACTCGGGGAAAAACTGTTTTTT. It specifies CASSSSGLGEKLFF.

The chain carries TRBV6-1 and TRBJ1-2; no clear D gene. Trimming removed 4 bases at V and 4 bases at J, with 10 bases between. This CDR3 region has 13 residues. The germline gives CDR1 MNHNS, CDR2 SASEGT. DNA of the CDR3: TGTGCCAGCAGTGTGATACAGTCCTATGGCTACACCTTC. Its translation is CASSVIQSYGYTF.

The V call is TRBV10-3, the J call TRBJ2-4; 7 bases are a match to TRBD1. Germline V lookup: CDR1 ENHRY, CDR2 SYGVKD. This CDR3 is 15 amino acids long. V gave up 4 bases and J gave up 6 bases; unmatched junction bases: 9. The CDR3 region has the DNA TGTGCCATCAGTGGGGACAGACCTGGGGGAAACATTCAGTACTTC. Translating gives CAISGDRPGGNIQYF.

This chain connects TRBV6-5 to TRBJ1-4, with D possibly being TRBD1 (5 bases). The length of the CDR3 is 14 residues. Trimming took 2 bases from V and 12 from J, leaving 16 bases between them. From germline, CDR1 is MNHEY and CDR2 SVGAGI. CDR3 in DNA: TGTGCCAGCAGTTACGGTCAGCCTCCGGGGGAACTGTTTTTT. Protein: CASSYGQPPGELFF.

The V gene is TRBV5-6, the J gene TRBJ2-6; 7 bases line up with TRBD2. The CDR3 length is 17 residues. J lost 0 bases, V lost 1 base, and 4 bases had no gene match. Germline CDR1 SGHDT, CDR2 YYEEEE. The DNA for the CDR3 is TGTGCCAGCAGCTTGCGGGGGGTACTCTCTGGGGCCAACGTCCTGACTTTC. As protein: CASSLRGVLSGANVLTF.

The chain uses TRBV19 and TRBJ1-1; a possible D gene is TRBD1 (6 bases). The V gene lost 1 base and the J gene lost 3 bases, with 12 bases spanning the gap. The CDR3 length is 15 residues. CDR1 and CDR2 from the germline V gene are LNHDA and SQIVND (reference sequence). The CDR3 DNA sequence: TGTGCCAGTAGTATAGTCGGCGCAGGGGACACTGAAGCTTTCTTT. Its protein product is CASSIVGAGDTEAFF.